These 25 T cell receptor beta chains were sequenced from one sample in a study of control samples from healthy donors and cancer patients. The assay was immunoSEQ multiplex PCR, and TCRdb's table has in-frame clones only and misses some. The table includes about 98,000 clones, roughly 82% detected once. Sequencing was done on a sample of blood. Receptor source: a man in his 60s in good health.

The genes are TRBV28 and TRBJ2-3, with 7 bases lining up with TRBD2. Germline CDR1 and CDR2: MDHEN and SYDVKM. The CDR3 contains 15 residues. V lost 6 bases, J lost 3 bases, and 9 bases stayed unmatched. The CDR3 spells CASRYSSGRTDTQYF. The CDR3 DNA reads as TGTGCCAGCAGGTACTCTAGCGGCCGTACAGATACGCAGTATTTT.

The chain employs TRBV30 and TRBJ1-2; a possible D gene is TRBD1 (5 bases). Germline values: CDR1 GTSNPN, CDR2 SVGIG (reference sequence). V shed 8 bases and J shed 10 bases, with 23 bases lying between them. This CDR3 contains 13 residues. In DNA form, the CDR3 reads TGTGCCCGCTGGGACGGGGGGGAACATGACTACACCTTC. Translated, it gives CARWDGGEHDYTF.

V is TRBV2 and J is TRBJ1-1; D unclear. Germline lookup yields CDR1 SNHLY and CDR2 FYNNEI. This CDR3 is built from 14 residues. Trimming removed 7 bases at V and 1 base at J, with 13 bases between. CDR3 amino acids: CASTPDLRNTEAFF. The CDR3 DNA reads TGTGCCAGCACACCGGACCTGCGGAACACTGAAGCTTTCTTT.

This clone was picked up one time. The chain couples TRBV6-5 to TRBJ1-5; TRBD1 might be the D (5 bases). Germline V CDR1 and CDR2: MNHEY, SVGAGI. The CDR3 has 14 residues. V was trimmed by 5 bases and J by 6 bases, leaving 14 bases between them. The CDR3 coding sequence is TGTGCCAGCAGTCGGCTCCCGGGGGGTCAGCCCCAGCATTTT. Translated, it gives CASSRLPGGQPQHF.

The J gene is TRBJ2-7, the V gene TRBV10-3; the D gene is possibly TRBD1 (6 bases). Germline CDR1 is ENHRY and CDR2 is SYGVKD. The CDR3 has 13 amino acids. Trimming took off 11 bases at V and 6 bases at J, with 20 bases between the two ends. CDR3 nucleotides: TGTGCCGCCTTTAACAGGGATAGAGGCGAGCAGTACTTC. This codes for CAAFNRDRGEQYF.

The rearrangement joins TRBV18 to TRBJ1-2; 9 nucleotides agree with TRBD1. CDR1 is KGHSH, CDR2 LQKENI, per germline. J was trimmed by 0 bases and V by 5 bases; bases with no gene match: 4. The CDR3 totals 15 residues. The CDR3 loop is CASSLDRGSNYGYTF. The DNA for the CDR3 is TGTGCCAGCTCATTAGACAGGGGGTCTAACTATGGCTACACCTTC.

The chain has TRBV12-3 or TRBV12-4 and TRBJ2-7; perhaps TRBD1 as D (6 bases). V was shortened by 6 bases and J by 3 bases, with 9 bases between the two germline ends. The CDR3 covers 12 residues. The CDR3 coding sequence is TGTGCCAGCAGCCAGGACAGCTACGAGCAGTACTTC. Its translation is CASSQDSYEQYF.

The DNA of the CDR3 is TGCGCCAGCAGCTCGTACAATGAGCAGTTCTTC. It codes for CASSSYNEQFF. The chain is built from TRBV5-1 and TRBJ2-1; D gene ambiguous. CDR1 and CDR2 (germline): SGHRS, YFSETQ. V lost 3 bases to trimming and J lost 4 bases, with 2 bases between them. The CDR3 sequence is 11 residues long. Drawing the rest from reference TRBV5-1 and TRBJ2-1, the complete variable domain is KAGVTQTPRYLIKTRGQQVTLSCSPISGHRSVSWYQQTPGQGLQFLFEYFSETQRNKGNFPGRFSGRQFSNSRSEMNVSTLELGDSALYLCASSSYNEQFFGPGTRLTVL.

The chain couples TRBV6-5 to TRBJ2-3; tentative D call: TRBD1 (8 bases). The CDR3 extends over 15 amino acids. Germline lookup yields CDR1 MNHEY and CDR2 SVGAGI. The germline V and J ends were trimmed by 9 bases and 5 bases, with 21 bases remaining between them. The chain's CDR3 is CARGTGLEDVDTQYF. DNA for the CDR3: TGTGCCAGGGGGACAGGACTAGAGGACGTAGATACGCAGTATTTT.

This sequence joins TRBV5-6 and TRBJ1-1; possible D gene TRBD1, 5 bases. V was shortened by 4 bases and J by 1 base, with 11 bases between the two germline ends. CDR1 is SGHDT, CDR2 YYEEEE, per germline. There are 14 residues in the CDR3. The CDR3 spells CASSIGTENTEAFF. The DNA of the CDR3 is TGTGCCAGCAGCATAGGGACGGAGAACACTGAAGCTTTCTTT.

The chain is built from TRBV7-6 and TRBJ2-3; the match to TRBD2 covers 8 bases. Per the germline V gene, CDR1 is SGHVS and CDR2 is FNYEAQ. This CDR3 has 16 amino acids. The V and J ends lost 1 base and 5 bases, in that order; junction bases with no gene match: 8. The CDR3 DNA reads as TGTGCCAGCAGCTTAGTGGCCGGGAGGGCCGGAGATACGCAGTATTTT. It encodes CASSLVAGRAGDTQYF.

The CDR3 protein is CASRSGTGYNEQFF. CDR3 in DNA: TGTGCCAGCAGATCCGGGACAGGCTACAATGAGCAGTTCTTC. This sequence joins TRBV6-5 and TRBJ2-1, with 8 bases matching TRBD1. This CDR3 contains 14 residues. Trimming cost V 6 bases and J 3 bases; bases outside gene matches: 4. Germline V gene data show CDR1 as MNHEY and CDR2 as SVGAGI.

This rearrangement joins TRBV3-1 (or the pseudogene TRBV3-2) to TRBJ2-6; D unresolved. V dropped 0 bases and J dropped 2 bases, with 8 bases sitting between them. Per the germline V gene, CDR1 is LGHDT and CDR2 is YNNKEL (reference sequence). This CDR3 region has 16 residues. CDR3 in amino acids: CASSQEPGTGANVLTF. CDR3 DNA sequence: TGTGCCAGCAGCCAAGAGCCCGGTACTGGGGCCAACGTCCTGACTTTC.

The chain links TRBV28 to TRBJ1-2, with D perhaps matching TRBD1 (5 bases). Between the trimmed V and J ends, which lost 5 bases and 5 bases, there was a span of 30 bases. The CDR3 runs 19 residues. Germline values: CDR1 MDHEN, CDR2 SYDVKM. The CDR3 nucleotides read TGTGCCAGCAGTCTCCGTGGGGCCTTCAGGCCCCAAACTATTTATGGCTACACCTTC. Encoded protein: CASSLRGAFRPQTIYGYTF.

The genes are TRBV5-1 and TRBJ2-3; D could derive from TRBD1 or TRBD2 (5 bases each). This CDR3 contains 19 residues. V lost 0 bases and J lost 4, with 24 bases in between. Germline CDR1 and CDR2: SGHRS and YFSETQ. CDR3 sequence reads: CASSLEFRIGTGMADTQYF. The CDR3 bases are TGCGCCAGCAGCTTGGAGTTTCGGATAGGGACCGGGATGGCAGATACGCAGTATTTT.

The genes are TRBV19 and TRBJ2-7, with 10 positions matching TRBD1. The CDR3 has 15 amino acids. The V segment lost 6 bases and the J segment 6 bases; nucleotides outside the gene matches: 11. Germline V gene lookup returns CDR1 LNHDA and CDR2 SQIVND (reference sequence). This CDR3 reads CASSSYRDRGGEQYF. As DNA, the CDR3 is TGTGCCAGTAGCTCATACCGGGACAGGGGTGGCGAGCAGTACTTC.

The chain links TRBV5-5 to TRBJ2-1, with 14 positions matching TRBD2. Germline assignment: CDR1 SGHKS and CDR2 YYEKEE (reference sequence). The CDR3 length is 19 residues. After removal of 4 bases from V and 3 bases from J, the junction contained 12 bases not matched to a gene. The DNA for the CDR3 is TGTGCCAGCAGCCGGCGACCCGGGACTAGCGGGGGATACTACAATGAGCAGTTCTTC. It encodes CASSRRPGTSGGYYNEQFF.

The V and J genes are TRBV5-5 and TRBJ1-2; a weak D match, TRBD1 (5 bases). The V gene lost 4 bases and the J gene lost 1 base, with 20 bases spanning the gap. The V gene's germline CDR1 is SGHKS and CDR2 YYEKEE (reference sequence). This CDR3 region has 17 residues. Written as DNA, the CDR3 is TGTGCCAGCAGCCAGGGTAGTGGGCCGAGTTTTAACTATGGCTACACCTTC. Translating gives CASSQGSGPSFNYGYTF.

The CDR3 nucleotides are TGCAGCGTTCCTCGAGCGGGAGCGGGGTACAATGAGCAGTTCTTC. Translation: CSVPRAGAGYNEQFF. The chain carries TRBV29-1 and TRBJ2-1, with TRBD2 matching over 8 bases. The V and J ends lost 5 bases and 4 bases, in that order; junction bases with no gene match: 10. This CDR3 spans 15 amino acids. Germline CDR1 SQVTM, CDR2 ANQGSEA.

The chain links TRBV6-5 to TRBJ2-3; possible D gene TRBD1, 7 bases. Germline V gene data show CDR1 as MNHEY and CDR2 as SVGAGI. The CDR3 is 16 amino acids. V was clipped by 4 bases and J by 0 bases, with 14 bases between them. CDR3 residues: CASSSLRGTSTDTQYF. The CDR3 bases are TGTGCCAGCAGTTCCCTCAGGGGGACTAGCACAGATACGCAGTATTTT.

With respect to this clone: At one of its ends the junction is not consistent with the germline gene, which may arise from a read error. The chain links TRBV5-1 to TRBJ2-7; TRBD2 matches at 11 bases. The CDR3 is made up of 16 amino acids. Germline loops: CDR1 SGHRS, CDR2 YFSETQ. The CDR3 DNA reads as TGCGCCAGCAGTTTGGGGGGGACTAGCGGAGTCTACGAGCAGTACTTC. This translates into CASSLGGTSGVYEQYF.

As for this clone: Other DNA sequences in this specimen translate into the identical CDR3. The V and J genes are TRBV9 and TRBJ2-1; weak D call: TRBD2 (6 bases). Germline V gives CDR1 SGDLS, CDR2 YYNGEE. The V gene lost 4 bases and the J gene lost 0 bases, with 11 bases spanning the gap. The CDR3 is made up of 15 amino acids. The CDR3 DNA is TGTGCCAGCAGCCCCTCCGGGGGCTCCTACAATGAGCAGTTCTTC. Encoded protein: CASSPSGGSYNEQFF.

The chain joins TRBV7-6 to TRBJ2-2; D possibly uses TRBD1 or TRBD2 (5 bases each). The V gene lost 1 base and the J gene lost 0 bases, with 9 bases spanning the gap. This CDR3 is 16 amino acids long. CDR1 is SGHVS and CDR2 is FNYEAQ in the germline V gene. CDR3 sequence reads: CASSLGDRANTGELFF. In DNA, the CDR3 is TGTGCCAGCAGCTTAGGGGACCGTGCGAACACCGGGGAGCTGTTTTTT.

In its sample, this clone was seen once. The chain links TRBV4-1 to TRBJ2-7; TRBD2 aligns across 10 bases. Trimming at V came to 0 bases and at J to 5 bases, leaving 10 bases not matched to a gene. CDR3 length: 17 residues. Germline CDR1 and CDR2: MGHRA and YSYEKL. CDR3 nucleotides: TGCGCCAGCAGCCAAGAGATGAGCGGGGGGGCCCTCCACGAGCAGTACTTC. It yields the protein CASSQEMSGGALHEQYF.

This chain uses TRBV27 with TRBJ1-1; TRBD1 agrees at 7 bases. The CDR3 consists of 13 residues. The V gene's germline CDR1 is MNHEY and CDR2 SMNVEV (reference sequence). Germline trimming cut 4 bases from V and 4 bases from J; bases unmatched to any gene: 3. The CDR3 loop is CASSSGQTTEAFF. The CDR3 nucleotides are TGTGCCAGCAGTTCGGGACAGACCACTGAAGCTTTCTTT.